The clone carrying this TCR beta chain was recorded once. Its antigen is currently unknown. The entry originates in a study of graft-versus-host responses after intestinal transplantation. Looking at the study overall: The study gave all recipients anti-thymocyte globulin induction, then tacrolimus and steroids for about three years. The study, taken as a whole, reports: Some patients had graft-donor T cell macrochimerism. In their allografts, the ratios of graft-versus-host to host-versus-graft T cell clones were high. Recipient marrow harbored GvH clones, some of which surfaced first in ileum or blood.

Trimming pared 7 bases from V and 2 bases from J, leaving 17 bases between. This CDR3 region has 15 residues. Germline V gene sequence: CDR1 WNHNN, CDR2 SYGVQD (reference sequence). The assay was immunoSEQ multiplex PCR, and TCRdb's table has in-frame clones only and misses some. The sample carries about 130,000 clones, 85% to 95% recorded once. The specimen was unstimulated CD4+ T cells sorted from spleen or lymph node cells, collected before intestinal transplant. This chain links TRBV10-1 with TRBJ2-5; D perhaps matches TRBD2 (5 bases). The sequence was obtained from a human donor who received an intestinal transplant. CDR3 sequence reads: CASITQRSPQETQYF. The CDR3 bases are TGCGCCAGCATCACCCAGCGGTCACCTCAAGAGACCCAGTACTTC.